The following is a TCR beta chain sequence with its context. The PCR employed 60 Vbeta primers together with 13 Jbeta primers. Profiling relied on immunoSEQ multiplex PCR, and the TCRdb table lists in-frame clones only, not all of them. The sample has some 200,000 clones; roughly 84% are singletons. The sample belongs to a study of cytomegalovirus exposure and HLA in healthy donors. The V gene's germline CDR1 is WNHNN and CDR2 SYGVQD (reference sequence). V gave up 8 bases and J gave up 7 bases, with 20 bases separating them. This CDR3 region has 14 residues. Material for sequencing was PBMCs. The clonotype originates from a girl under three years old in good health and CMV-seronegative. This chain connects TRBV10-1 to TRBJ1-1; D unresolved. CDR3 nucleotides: TGCGCCAGCCCCGAAGGCCCTCGAAGGAGTGAAGCTTTCTTT. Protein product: CASPEGPRRSEAFF.